A single sample gave rise to the 30 T cell receptor beta chains below, sequenced in a study of Ad26.COV2.S vaccination and SARS-CoV-2 variants. The table came from immunoSEQ multiplex PCR; TCRdb's copy has only in-frame clones and leaves some out. The sample lists 440,000 or so clones, 90% occurring once. Treatment noted: roughly 20 received Ad26.COV2.S at low or high dose, single or two shots; several received placebo; per-sample allocation not given. Specimen acquisition occurred on day 63 following the initial vaccine or placebo injection. The specimen was peripheral blood, collected in a trial of Ad26.COV2.S vaccine versus placebo. The receptors derive from a person aged 18-65 years who received the Ad26.COV2.S COVID-19 vaccine or a placebo.

This chain joins TRBV5-4 and TRBJ1-1; possibly TRBD1 for D (6 bases). The CDR3 is made up of 14 amino acids. The germline V gene has CDR1 SGHNT and CDR2 YYREEE (reference sequence). The V gene lost 0 bases and the J gene lost 1 base, with 7 bases spanning the gap. The CDR3 bases are TGTGCCAGCAGCTTGGCGGGGGCGAACACTGAAGCTTTCTTT. It yields the protein CASSLAGANTEAFF.

The chain recombines TRBV30 with TRBJ1-2; unclear D gene. This CDR3 is 16 amino acids long. Germline CDR1 and CDR2: GTSNPN and SVGIG (reference sequence). V was pared by 4 bases and J by 1 base, with 19 bases between. CDR3 DNA sequence: TGTGCCTGGACTGGCCCTCTCGGAGGAGATAACTATGGCTACACCTTC. Translation gives CAWTGPLGGDNYGYTF.

The chain recombines TRBV28 with TRBJ1-2; 9 bases are shared with TRBD1. CDR1 MDHEN and CDR2 SYDVKM come from the germline V gene. After removal of 7 bases from V and 3 bases from J, the junction contained 6 bases not matched to a gene. The CDR3 spans 14 residues. The CDR3 DNA follows: TGTGCCAGCAACCGGGACAGGGTTGACTATGGCTACACCTTC. It encodes CASNRDRVDYGYTF.

The genes are TRBV28 and TRBJ2-3; 10 bases match TRBD2. The V segment lost 5 bases and the J segment 2 bases; nucleotides outside the gene matches: 13. The CDR3 has 18 amino acids. Germline V CDR1 and CDR2: MDHEN, SYDVKM. The CDR3 DNA is TGTGCCAGCAGTAGTAGCGGGAGGTGGGGGCCACACACAGATACGCAGTATTTT. Protein product: CASSSSGRWGPHTDTQYF.

This clone occurred a few times. The chain employs TRBV12-3 or TRBV12-4 and TRBJ2-2, with a weak D call TRBD2 (5 bases). The CDR3 consists of 13 residues. Trimming shortened V by 2 bases and J by 5 bases, and 6 bases separated the two germline ends. The CDR3 region has the DNA TGTGCCAGCAGTTTAAGGGAGACCGGGGAGCTGTTTTTT. This codes for CASSLRETGELFF.

The rearrangement joins TRBV5-4 to TRBJ2-7; 7 nucleotides match TRBD2. CDR3 length equals 16 residues. J was trimmed by 2 bases and V by 4 bases; bases with no gene match: 12. CDR1 is SGHNT, CDR2 YYREEE, per germline (reference sequence). This CDR3 reads CASSPGGRAGTYEQYF. In nucleotides, the CDR3 is TGTGCCAGCAGCCCTGGGGGGAGGGCGGGAACCTACGAGCAGTACTTC. The full variable domain, rest sourced from reference TRBV5-4 and TRBJ2-7, is ETGVTQSPTHLIKTRGQQVTLRCSSQSGHNTVSWYQQALGQGPQFIFQYYREEENGRGNFPPRFSGLQFPNYSSELNVNALELDDSALYLCASSPGGRAGTYEQYFGPGTRLTVT.

The rearrangement uses TRBV12-3 or TRBV12-4 and TRBJ1-5; D uncertain. V was shortened by 4 bases and J by 2 bases, with 6 bases between the two germline ends. This CDR3 has 13 residues. The DNA for the CDR3 is TGTGCCAGCAGTTGGAGGGGCAATCAGCCCCAGCATTTT. Translated: CASSWRGNQPQHF.

V is TRBV19 and J is TRBJ2-7, with D possibly called TRBD1 or TRBD2 (5 bases each). Germline loops: CDR1 LNHDA, CDR2 SQIVND (reference sequence). This CDR3 is 18 amino acids long. Deletions cut 5 bases from V and 5 bases from J, with 28 bases between. In nucleotides, the CDR3 is TGTGCCAGTAGTCCATATAGGGGACGGCACTGGACGAATCACGAGCAGTACTTC. Protein: CASSPYRGRHWTNHEQYF.

This chain joins TRBV15 and TRBJ2-7; D uncertain. Germline CDR1 reads LNHNV; CDR2 reads YYDKDF (reference sequence). CDR3 length: 13 residues. Trimming removed 5 bases from V and 6 bases from J, with 14 bases in between. In nucleotides, the CDR3 is TGTGCCACCAGCGAGTTGCCCTATGGCGAGCAGTACTTC. Protein product: CATSELPYGEQYF.

The gene calls are TRBV28 and TRBJ1-5; the D is unclear. With 6 bases removed from V and 2 bases from J, the gap between germline ends came to 11 bases. This CDR3 contains 14 residues. Germline values: CDR1 MDHEN, CDR2 SYDVKM. The CDR3 DNA follows: TGTGCCAGCAGCACGAGGAGGGGCAATCAGCCCCAGCATTTT. Protein product: CASSTRRGNQPQHF.

This chain uses TRBV4-2 with TRBJ1-1, with TRBD1 as a possible D gene (5 bases). The germline gives CDR1 LGHNA, CDR2 YNFKEQ. The V and J ends lost 0 bases and 6 bases respectively, with 8 bases between them. This CDR3 contains 13 residues. In nucleotides, the CDR3 is TGTGCCAGCAGCCAAGAGGGGGTCTCTGAAGCTTTCTTT. Translation gives CASSQEGVSEAFF.

The genes are TRBV10-3 and TRBJ1-4, with 7 bases that match TRBD1. The germline V gene encodes CDR1 ENHRY and CDR2 SYGVKD. CDR3 length: 16 amino acids. V lost 2 bases, J lost 5 bases, and 8 bases stayed unmatched. This chain's CDR3 is CAISETWTGPNEKLFF. The CDR3 nucleotides are TGTGCCATCAGTGAGACCTGGACAGGTCCCAATGAAAAACTGTTTTTT.

This chain joins TRBV24-1 and TRBJ2-1; unclear D gene. This CDR3 is built from 16 residues. Looked up from germline, CDR1 is KGHDR and CDR2 is SFDVKD. V was shortened by 4 bases and J by 1 base, with 13 bases between the two germline ends. CDR3 amino acids: CATSEFGYPSYNEQFF. In DNA form, the CDR3 reads TGTGCCACCAGTGAATTCGGGTACCCTTCCTACAATGAGCAGTTCTTC.

V gene TRBV7-3 combines with J gene TRBJ2-1; D might be TRBD1 (5 bases). Germline CDR1 reads SGHTA; CDR2 reads FQGTGA. The CDR3 covers 13 residues. The V end was cut by 5 bases, the J end by 7 bases, with 12 bases between. In DNA, the CDR3 is TGTGCCAGCAGCGTCCGCAGGGCGAATGAGCAGTTCTTC. Protein: CASSVRRANEQFF.

The chain couples TRBV21-1 to TRBJ2-5. TRBV21-1 is flagged as a pseudogene. The CDR3 loop spans 11 amino acids. CDR3 DNA sequence: TGTGCCAGCAGCATAACCCGAATCCAGTACTTC. Its translation: CASSITRIQYF.

The rearrangement joins TRBV28 to TRBJ2-7, with D hard to call. There are 9 residues in the CDR3. Germline values: CDR1 MDHEN, CDR2 SYDVKM. The CDR3 region has the DNA TGTGTCAAGGCTGTCGAGCAGTACTTC. Protein: CVKAVEQYF.

The rearrangement uses TRBV6-5 and TRBJ2-3, with 7 bases lining up with TRBD2. There are 13 residues in the CDR3. The germline CDR1 and CDR2 sequences are MNHEY and SVGAGI. V was clipped by 8 bases and J by 7 bases; unmatched bases: 9. The CDR3 sequence is CASSKEREYTQYF. The CDR3 coding sequence is TGTGCCAGCTCCAAGGAGCGGGAATATACGCAGTATTTT.

J is TRBJ2-7 and V is TRBV5-3, with D uncertain. TRBV5-3 is sorted into the ORF group, with uncertain function. The CDR3 totals 14 residues. V dropped 4 bases and J dropped 5 bases, with 16 bases sitting between them. The CDR3: CARSPIGFKNEQYF. DNA for the CDR3: TGTGCCAGAAGCCCGATCGGGTTCAAAAACGAGCAGTACTTC.

V usage is TRBV27 and J usage is TRBJ1-2, with D unclear. CDR3 length: 14 amino acids. Between the trimmed V and J ends, which lost 0 bases and 4 bases, there was a span of 9 bases. In germline, CDR1 is MNHEY, CDR2 SMNVEV (reference sequence). The CDR3 loop is CASSLSSGFYGYTF. The DNA for the CDR3 is TGTGCCAGCAGTTTATCTTCGGGTTTCTATGGCTACACCTTC.

The genes are TRBV6-5 and TRBJ2-7; D might be TRBD2 (5 bases). Trimming took off 7 bases at V and 3 bases at J, with 13 bases between the two ends. Germline values: CDR1 MNHEY, CDR2 SVGAGI. The CDR3 loop spans 13 amino acids. DNA for the CDR3: TGTGCCAGCAAGAGGGCTGGCCGCTACGAGCAGTACTTC. Protein product: CASKRAGRYEQYF.

The CDR3 DNA reads TGCAGTGCTAGTGCACAGGGGGTTTCGTACGAGCAGTACTTC. The encoded protein is CSASAQGVSYEQYF. V and J are TRBV20-1 and TRBJ2-7, with 8 bases matching TRBD1. This CDR3 is built from 14 residues. Germline assignment: CDR1 DFQATT and CDR2 SNEGSKA (reference sequence). V trimming: 3 bases; J trimming: 4 bases; junction bases outside the gene matches: 8.

V gene TRBV30 combines with J gene TRBJ2-7, with TRBD1 matching over 10 bases. The CDR3 length is 15 residues. Germline trimming cut 3 bases from V and 3 bases from J; bases unmatched to any gene: 8. Germline assignment: CDR1 GTSNPN and CDR2 SVGIG (reference sequence). The CDR3 DNA is TGTGCCTGGAGCCCGGGACAGGGGATAGTCTACGAGCAGTACTTC. It translates to CAWSPGQGIVYEQYF.

The gene calls are TRBV5-4 and TRBJ2-7, with D uncertain. From germline, CDR1 is SGHNT and CDR2 YYREEE (reference sequence). Trimming took off 4 bases at V and 0 bases at J, with 11 bases between the two ends. The CDR3 spans 14 residues. In DNA form, the CDR3 reads TGTGCCAGCAGCCTAGGTAGGAACTCCTACGAGCAGTACTTC. It codes for CASSLGRNSYEQYF.

J is TRBJ1-4 and V is TRBV6-2 or TRBV6-3; no clear D gene. Germline lookup yields CDR1 MNHEY and CDR2 SVGEGT. This CDR3 contains 11 residues. Trimming pared 6 bases from V and 13 bases from J, leaving 12 bases between. This CDR3 reads CASSHGAGLFF. CDR3 nucleotides: TGTGCCAGCAGCCACGGCGCGGGACTGTTTTTT.

This clone occurred a few times. The V and J genes are TRBV2 and TRBJ1-1; maybe TRBD1 (6 bases). The CDR3 is 13 amino acids. In germline, CDR1 is SNHLY, CDR2 FYNNEI. Trimming left V 6 bases short and J 3 bases short, with 11 bases between. The CDR3 protein is CASSAEGDTEAFF. The CDR3 nucleotides are TGTGCCAGCAGCGCAGAGGGGGACACTGAAGCTTTCTTT.

This clone appeared a single time. The chain uses TRBV7-2 and TRBJ2-3; 10 nucleotides line up with TRBD2. The CDR3 totals 17 residues. Germline values: CDR1 SGHTA, CDR2 FQGNSA. V dropped 1 base and J dropped 5; count of bases not matched to a gene: 9. The CDR3 sequence: CASSLGLAGVAGDTQYF. In DNA, the CDR3 is TGTGCCAGCAGCTTAGGGCTAGCGGGAGTAGCTGGAGATACGCAGTATTTT.

The chain uses TRBV6-2 or TRBV6-3 and TRBJ2-7; D possibly corresponds to TRBD2 (6 bases). This CDR3 has 14 amino acids. Trimming left V 5 bases short and J 1 base short, with 12 bases between. Germline values: CDR1 MNHEY, CDR2 SVGEGT. The CDR3 region is CASSDLARSYEQYF. The CDR3 nucleotides are TGTGCCAGCAGTGACCTAGCGCGGTCCTACGAGCAGTACTTC.

The chain combines TRBV30 with TRBJ2-2, with TRBD1 matching 9 bases. V trimming: 5 bases; J trimming: 8 bases; junction bases outside the gene matches: 9. Germline lookup yields CDR1 GTSNPN and CDR2 SVGIG (reference sequence). The CDR3 covers 14 residues. In nucleotides, the CDR3 is TGTGCCTGGGCGACAGGGGGATCGGCGGGGGAGCTGTTTTTT. Its translation: CAWATGGSAGELFF.

V is TRBV6-5 and J is TRBJ2-7, with 7 bases aligning to TRBD1. In germline, CDR1 is MNHEY, CDR2 SVGAGI. There are 14 residues in the CDR3. The trim removed 6 bases at V and 3 bases at J, leaving 8 bases unmatched. In DNA, the CDR3 is TGTGCCAGCAGAATCCGGGACAGCGGCTACGAGCAGTACTTC. Translation gives CASRIRDSGYEQYF.

The CDR3 loop reads CATRDRAQETQYF. CDR3 bases: TGTGCCACCAGAGACAGGGCGCAAGAGACCCAGTACTTC. This chain links TRBV15 with TRBJ2-5; 7 bases align to TRBD1. CDR1 is LNHNV and CDR2 is YYDKDF in the germline V gene (reference sequence). The V and J ends lost 6 bases and 2 bases, in that order; junction bases with no gene match: 3. The CDR3 is 13 amino acids.